This entry lists 27 T cell receptor beta chains sequenced from one sample in a study of cytomegalovirus exposure and HLA in healthy donors. The PCR employed 60 Vbeta primers together with 13 Jbeta primers. The table came from immunoSEQ multiplex PCR; TCRdb's copy has only in-frame clones and leaves some out. Found here are approximately 200,000 clones, over 65% of them singletons; the top ten hold roughly a sixth. Material: PBMCs. Receptors were obtained from a middle-aged man in good health and CMV-seronegative.

The rearrangement uses TRBV7-8 and TRBJ2-7; D may be TRBD1 (6 bases). Germline-derived CDR1 and CDR2 are SGHVS and FQNEAQ. The CDR3 spans 15 residues. Trimming removed 2 bases at V and 3 bases at J, with 14 bases between. CDR3 bases: TGTGCCAGCAGCTTACAGGGGCTTACCCTCTACGAGCAGTACTTC. Translating gives CASSLQGLTLYEQYF.

The gene calls are TRBV12-5 and TRBJ1-1; TRBD1 matches at 7 bases. The V segment lost 7 bases and the J segment 5 bases; nucleotides outside the gene matches: 7. This CDR3 region has 13 residues. The germline V gene has CDR1 LGHNT and CDR2 FRNRAP. In DNA form, the CDR3 reads TGTGCTAGTGCTGTGGACAGGTCAACTGAAGCTTTCTTT. This sequence encodes CASAVDRSTEAFF.

CDR3 sequence (DNA): TGTGCCAGCAGCCAGAAGATGGCTAGCGTGGGGGGGACCCAGTACTTC. Its protein product is CASSQKMASVGGTQYF. V is TRBV7-2 and J is TRBJ2-5; weak D call: TRBD2 (6 bases). Trimming removed 5 bases at V and 7 bases at J, with 23 bases between. The CDR3 sequence is 16 residues long. Germline-derived CDR1 and CDR2 are SGHTA and FQGNSA.

The chain has TRBV7-9 and TRBJ2-1, with 7 bases that match TRBD2. Germline lookup yields CDR1 SEHNR and CDR2 FQNEAQ (reference sequence). The CDR3 runs to 13 residues. V dropped 5 bases and J dropped 5; count of bases not matched to a gene: 3. DNA of the CDR3: TGTGCCAGCAGCCACGGGACTAACAATGAGCAGTTCTTC. This gives the protein CASSHGTNNEQFF. The full variable domain, in which reference TRBV7-9 and TRBJ2-1 provide the parts outside the CDR3, is DTGVSQNPRHKITKRGQNVTFRCDPISEHNRLYWYRQTLGQGPEFLTYFQNEAQLEKSRLLSDRFSAERPKGSFSTLEIQRTEQGDSAMYLCASSHGTNNEQFFGPGTRLTVL.

This clone was seen only once. J is TRBJ2-7 and V is TRBV6-5, with D possibly matching TRBD2 (5 bases). Germline assignment: CDR1 MNHEY and CDR2 SVGAGI. Deletions cut 8 bases from V and 2 bases from J, with 19 bases between. The CDR3 length is 15 residues. The CDR3 nucleotides are TGTGCCAGCGCGCTTGAGCGCGGGTCCACCTACGAGCAGTACTTC. Residues: CASALERGSTYEQYF.

The V call is TRBV28, the J call TRBJ1-1; 7 bases are a match to TRBD1. V was clipped by 5 bases and J by 5 bases; unmatched bases: 11. Per the germline V gene, CDR1 is MDHEN and CDR2 is SYDVKM. CDR3 length: 15 amino acids. This CDR3 is CASSPSYRGGTEAFF. The CDR3 region has the DNA TGTGCCAGCAGTCCATCCTACAGGGGTGGAACTGAAGCTTTCTTT.

The chain is built from TRBV6-1 and TRBJ1-1, with TRBD1 matching 7 bases. V trimming: 8 bases; J trimming: 2 bases; junction bases outside the gene matches: 8. Per the germline V gene, CDR1 is MNHNS and CDR2 is SASEGT. The CDR3 is made up of 14 amino acids. CDR3 DNA: TGTGCCAGCGCTCTCGGGACAGCCAACACTGAAGCTTTCTTT. Protein: CASALGTANTEAFF.

This clone was detected only once. The chain is built from TRBV19 and TRBJ2-1; possible D gene TRBD2, 5 bases. From germline, CDR1 is LNHDA and CDR2 SQIVND (reference sequence). Trimming pared 5 bases from V and 8 bases from J, leaving 10 bases between. This CDR3 has 12 residues. The CDR3 sequence is CASSVRGHEQFF. CDR3 bases: TGTGCCAGTAGTGTACGAGGGCATGAGCAGTTCTTC.

This clone was detected a few times. This chain's CDR3 is CASSSRTSVNTGELFF. Written as DNA, the CDR3 is TGTGCCAGCAGTTCCAGGACTAGCGTTAACACCGGGGAGCTGTTTTTT. The rearrangement joins TRBV6-5 to TRBJ2-2; TRBD2 aligns across 9 bases. J lost 2 bases, V lost 4 bases, and 5 bases had no gene match. This CDR3 comprises 16 residues. From germline, CDR1 is MNHEY and CDR2 SVGAGI.

The chain recombines TRBV7-3 with TRBJ2-1; tentatively, D is TRBD2 (7 bases). CDR1 and CDR2 (germline): SGHTA, FQGTGA. Trimming shortened V by 5 bases and J by 10 bases, and 12 bases separated the two germline ends. The CDR3 extends over 12 amino acids. In nucleotides, the CDR3 is TGTGCCAGCAGCCTGAGGGGGGGCGAGCAGTTCTTC. Its protein product is CASSLRGGEQFF.

The gene calls are TRBV5-4 and TRBJ2-1, with 7 bases lining up with TRBD2. The trim removed 3 bases at V and 1 base at J, leaving 10 bases unmatched. Germline V gene sequence: CDR1 SGHNT, CDR2 YYREEE (reference sequence). This CDR3 contains 17 residues. The CDR3 DNA follows: TGTGCCAGCAGCTCTCCCCTGGGCGGGGGTTCCTACAATGAGCAGTTCTTC. Protein sequence: CASSSPLGGGSYNEQFF. The complete variable domain, with remaining parts taken from reference TRBV5-4 and TRBJ2-1, reads ETGVTQSPTHLIKTRGQQVTLRCSSQSGHNTVSWYQQALGQGPQFIFQYYREEENGRGNFPPRFSGLQFPNYSSELNVNALELDDSALYLCASSSPLGGGSYNEQFFGPGTRLTVL.

The chain recombines TRBV9 with TRBJ2-5; 9 bases fit TRBD2. The J call could be wrong; TRBJ2-7 is a better fit for the DNA end. Germline CDR1 SGDLS, CDR2 YYNGEE. The CDR3 length is 15 residues. The CDR3: CASSVGGGAVDEQYF. The CDR3 DNA reads TGTGCCAGCAGCGTAGGCGGGGGGGCCGTCGACGAGCAGTACTTC.

Remarks on this clone: One end of the junction does not line up with germline, which may come from a read error. CDR3 in amino acids: CASSLSSEQYF. In DNA form, the CDR3 reads TGTGCCAGCAGCTTATCCTCCGAGCAGTACTTC. V and J are TRBV7-2 and TRBJ2-7; D remains unclear. The CDR3 runs to 11 residues. Germline CDR1 SGHTA, CDR2 FQGNSA.

This clone has a single count. J is TRBJ1-5 and V is TRBV7-9; D perhaps matches TRBD1 (5 bases). The V and J ends lost 6 bases and 3 bases respectively, with 15 bases between them. The CDR3 loop spans 15 amino acids. The germline gives CDR1 SEHNR, CDR2 FQNEAQ (reference sequence). The CDR3 sequence is CASSPGGDLNQPQHF. DNA for the CDR3: TGTGCCAGCAGTCCCGGCGGGGACCTCAATCAGCCCCAGCATTTT.

This sequence joins TRBV5-6 and TRBJ2-1; 7 bases map to TRBD2. The CDR3 is 15 residues long. The trim removed 0 bases at V and 3 bases at J, leaving 3 bases unmatched. CDR1 SGHDT and CDR2 YYEEEE come from the germline V gene. In DNA form, the CDR3 reads TGTGCCAGCAGCTTGGGGGGGGGAAACTACAATGAGCAGTTCTTC. Protein sequence: CASSLGGGNYNEQFF.

This clone turned up a few times. The J gene is TRBJ2-1, the V gene TRBV6-1, with a possible D match to TRBD1 (6 bases). Germline V lookup: CDR1 MNHNS, CDR2 SASEGT. This CDR3 has 15 residues. The V end lost 5 bases, the J end lost 9 bases, and 20 bases lay between the germline ends. Written as DNA, the CDR3 is TGTGCCAGCAGTCAACCTAAGAGTAGGGGGAGTGAGCAGTTCTTC. This sequence encodes CASSQPKSRGSEQFF.

The rearrangement uses TRBV19 and TRBJ1-2, with 7 bases that match TRBD1. This CDR3 comprises 12 residues. V shed 7 bases and J 4 bases; nucleotides not matched to a gene: 3. Germline CDR1 is LNHDA and CDR2 is SQIVND (reference sequence). CDR3: CASTGTVYGYTF. In DNA form, the CDR3 reads TGTGCCAGTACCGGGACAGTCTATGGCTACACCTTC.

The V gene is TRBV5-4, the J gene TRBJ1-5; D unresolved. The CDR3 runs 14 residues. Germline V gives CDR1 SGHNT, CDR2 YYREEE (reference sequence). Trimming took off 0 bases at V and 2 bases at J, with 6 bases between the two ends. The CDR3 DNA follows: TGTGCCAGCAGCTTGGCCGGGGGCAATCAGCCCCAGCATTTT. This sequence encodes CASSLAGGNQPQHF.

DNA of the CDR3: TGTGCCAGTAGGAGGGAGCAGTACTTC. As protein: CASRREQYF. The chain carries TRBV28 and TRBJ2-7; D possibly corresponds to TRBD2 (5 bases). Trimming took off 9 bases at V and 7 bases at J, with 7 bases between the two ends. Germline CDR1 is MDHEN and CDR2 is SYDVKM. This CDR3 has 9 amino acids.

This chain uses TRBV30 with TRBJ1-2, with 7 bases lining up with TRBD1. The trim removed 3 bases at V and 4 bases at J, leaving 5 bases unmatched. Germline lookup yields CDR1 GTSNPN and CDR2 SVGIG (reference sequence). This CDR3 is 13 amino acids long. CDR3 sequence reads: CAWRAGTVYGYTF. CDR3 coding DNA: TGTGCCTGGAGGGCCGGGACAGTCTATGGCTACACCTTC.

This chain joins TRBV13 and TRBJ2-1; no firm D call. The CDR3 consists of 12 residues. V lost 1 base to trimming and J lost 7 bases, with 5 bases between them. Germline V gene sequence: CDR1 PRHDT, CDR2 FYEKMQ (reference sequence). The chain's CDR3 is CASSLVLNEQFF. In DNA, the CDR3 is TGTGCCAGCAGCTTAGTCTTAAATGAGCAGTTCTTC.

V usage is TRBV29-1 and J usage is TRBJ2-7, with 9 bases lining up with TRBD1. Germline lookup yields CDR1 SQVTM and CDR2 ANQGSEA. The length of the CDR3 is 15 residues. V shed 5 bases, J shed 4 bases, and the junction held 12 bases outside the gene matches. The CDR3 bases are TGCAGCGTTTCTCCGCCGGGACAGGGACGGTACGAGCAGTACTTC. Protein sequence: CSVSPPGQGRYEQYF.

V and J are TRBV18 and TRBJ1-2; D is possibly TRBD1 (6 bases). This CDR3 is 16 amino acids long. Germline-derived CDR1 and CDR2 are KGHSH and LQKENI. The germline V and J ends were trimmed by 5 bases and 6 bases, with 22 bases remaining between them. CDR3 in amino acids: CASSSHTSGTPDGYTF. DNA for the CDR3: TGTGCCAGCTCATCCCACACTTCCGGGACACCGGATGGCTACACCTTC.

The V and J genes are TRBV20-1 and TRBJ2-7; D uncertain. From germline, CDR1 is DFQATT and CDR2 SNEGSKA (reference sequence). This CDR3 is built from 11 residues. CDR3 residues: CSAWIHGEQYF. The CDR3 bases are TGCAGCGCGTGGATACACGGGGAGCAGTACTTC.

This chain connects TRBV20-1 to TRBJ1-2, with 7 bases aligning to TRBD1. This CDR3 has 11 amino acids. The ends lost 5 bases at V and 6 bases at J; junction bases unmatched: 3. The germline CDR1 and CDR2 sequences are DFQATT and SNEGSKA (reference sequence). The CDR3 here is CSAGGTDGYTF. In nucleotides, the CDR3 is TGCAGTGCTGGGGGGACAGATGGCTACACCTTC.

The genes are TRBV6-5 and TRBJ1-2; 9 positions match TRBD1. The CDR3 length is 16 residues. Losses at the gene ends were 0 bases for V and 6 bases for J; bases not matched to a gene: 8. CDR1 and CDR2 from the germline V gene are MNHEY and SVGAGI. Here the CDR3 DNA reads TGTGCCAGCAGTTACTCTAGGGGACAGGGTATGGATGGCTACACCTTC. Translation: CASSYSRGQGMDGYTF.

The V call is TRBV7-9, the J call TRBJ1-5; D is possibly TRBD1 (5 bases). V was clipped by 2 bases and J by 5 bases, with 10 bases between them. Germline values: CDR1 SEHNR, CDR2 FQNEAQ (reference sequence). The CDR3 runs 14 residues. The CDR3 sequence: CASSLTTDDQPQHF. Here the CDR3 DNA reads TGTGCCAGCAGCTTAACGACAGACGATCAGCCCCAGCATTTT.